The 20 T cell receptor beta chains listed next were all sequenced from one sample in a study of long-term antiretroviral therapy in people with HIV. An immunoSEQ assay, version v3.0, was performed at survey level. TCRdb's table, derived via immunoSEQ multiplex PCR, lists solely in-frame clones and lacks some. The data show 24,000 or so clones, with more than 85% seen just once and 9.2% held by the top ten. The sample in question was unsorted PBMCs, obtained 7.6 years after starting antiretroviral therapy. Source of these receptors: a woman in her thirties or forties with HIV.

V is TRBV27 and J is TRBJ2-7; D possibly matches TRBD1 or TRBD2 (5 bases each). Trimming stripped 6 bases from V and 3 bases from J, with 18 bases between. Germline V CDR1 and CDR2: MNHEY, SMNVEV (reference sequence). CDR3 size: 15 residues. The CDR3 loop is CASSLKGTLLYEQYF. Here the CDR3 DNA reads TGTGCCAGCAGCTTAAAGGGGACCCTACTCTACGAGCAGTACTTC.

DNA of the CDR3: TGTGCCAGCAGCTTCGGCAGGGGAAATTCACCCCTCCACTTT. It encodes CASSFGRGNSPLHF. This rearrangement joins TRBV5-8 to TRBJ1-6; perhaps TRBD1 as D (6 bases). The germline V gene encodes CDR1 SGHTS and CDR2 YDEGEE. The CDR3 loop spans 14 amino acids. The germline V and J ends were trimmed by 2 bases and 7 bases, with 10 bases remaining between them.

J is TRBJ1-4 and V is TRBV19, with 9 bases lining up with TRBD1. This CDR3 spans 14 amino acids. Germline V gives CDR1 LNHDA, CDR2 SQIVND (reference sequence). With V trimmed by 6 bases and J by 8 bases, 7 bases remained unmatched. This chain's CDR3 is CASRTGGAGEKLFF. For the CDR3, the DNA is TGTGCCAGTAGAACAGGGGGCGCGGGGGAAAAACTGTTTTTT.

The chain carries TRBV18 and TRBJ2-1, with a tentative D call TRBD1 (5 bases). Trimming pared 0 bases from V and 6 bases from J, leaving 12 bases between. The CDR3 has 15 amino acids. CDR1 and CDR2 from the germline V gene are KGHSH and LQKENI. In DNA form, the CDR3 reads TGTGCCAGCTCACCACCGCCAGGGTGGACCAATGAGCAGTTCTTC. It translates to CASSPPPGWTNEQFF.

The genes are TRBV30 and TRBJ2-3, with 7 bases matching TRBD1. There are 15 residues in the CDR3. V gave up 0 bases and J gave up 2 bases; unmatched junction bases: 5. Per germline, CDR1 GTSNPN and CDR2 SVGIG (reference sequence). DNA of the CDR3: TGTGCCTGGAGTGTACTGAGGGGGCTCACAGATACGCAGTATTTT. It yields the protein CAWSVLRGLTDTQYF.

The chain uses TRBV11-2 and TRBJ2-5; TRBD2 aligns across 12 bases. Trimming at V came to 4 bases and at J to 4 bases, leaving 7 bases not matched to a gene. CDR3 length: 16 residues. Germline V gene sequence: CDR1 SGHAT, CDR2 FQNNGV. In DNA form, the CDR3 reads TGTGCCAGCAGCTCCCAGACGACTAGCGGGGGAGAGACCCAGTACTTC. Residues: CASSSQTTSGGETQYF.

The J gene is TRBJ1-3, the V gene TRBV30; tentatively, D is TRBD1 (5 bases). This CDR3 contains 15 residues. V lost 2 bases and J lost 2, with 13 bases in between. Germline CDR1 is GTSNPN and CDR2 is SVGIG (reference sequence). The CDR3 spells CAWSRGRVPGNTIYF. The CDR3, as DNA: TGTGCCTGGAGTAGGGGCAGAGTGCCTGGAAACACCATATATTTT.

The CDR3 DNA follows: TGTGCCAGCAGCCCCTGGACAGGGGAAAAGGTATACGAGCAGTACTTC. This gives the protein CASSPWTGEKVYEQYF. The chain joins TRBV25-1 to TRBJ2-7; TRBD1 aligns across 9 bases. This CDR3 has 16 amino acids. Germline loops: CDR1 MGHDK, CDR2 SYGVNS. With V trimmed by 6 bases and J by 4 bases, 13 bases remained unmatched.

On this clone itself: At one boundary the junction diverges from the germline segment, which might be a read error. V usage is TRBV5-1 and J usage is TRBJ1-3, with D unresolved. Germline CDR1 and CDR2: SGHRS and YFSETQ. This CDR3 is 17 amino acids long. CDR3 in amino acids: CASSPRSGAISANTIYF. The CDR3 DNA follows: TGCGCCAGCAGCCCACGAAGTGGAGCAATTTCTGCAAACACCATATATTTT.

The chain combines TRBV29-1 with TRBJ2-7; TRBD1 is a possible D gene (5 bases). The germline V gene encodes CDR1 SQVTM and CDR2 ANQGSEA. The V end lost 3 bases, the J end lost 4 bases, and 13 bases lay between the germline ends. The CDR3 has 13 residues. This CDR3 is CSVEGQGPYEQYF. Here the CDR3 DNA reads TGCAGCGTTGAGGGTCAGGGTCCTTACGAGCAGTACTTC.

V usage is TRBV6-5 and J usage is TRBJ1-6; 9 bases are shared with TRBD1. The germline CDR1 and CDR2 sequences are MNHEY and SVGAGI. The V segment lost 1 base and the J segment 10 bases; nucleotides outside the gene matches: 5. The CDR3 is 15 amino acids. The CDR3 region has the DNA TGTGCCAGCAGTTACTTAGGACAGGGGAAGTCACCCCTCCACTTT. Translated, it gives CASSYLGQGKSPLHF.

This chain links TRBV29-1 with TRBJ1-1; D is uncertain. Trimming took 2 bases from V and 1 from J, leaving 8 bases between them. This CDR3 has 13 residues. The germline V gene encodes CDR1 SQVTM and CDR2 ANQGSEA. The CDR3 bases are TGCAGCGTTGAAAGGCAGACGAACACTGAAGCTTTCTTT. This codes for CSVERQTNTEAFF.

The chain has TRBV19 and TRBJ1-1, with a possible D match to TRBD1 (6 bases). There are 13 residues in the CDR3. Germline V gene data show CDR1 as LNHDA and CDR2 as SQIVND (reference sequence). V dropped 6 bases and J dropped 9 bases, with 17 bases sitting between them. The CDR3: CASSLRQVDQAFF. The CDR3 DNA follows: TGTGCCAGTAGCTTGCGACAGGTAGATCAAGCTTTCTTT.

V is TRBV11-1 and J is TRBJ2-7; the D gene could be TRBD1 or TRBD2 (6 bases each). The length of the CDR3 is 15 residues. The ends were cut back, 0 bases at V and 10 bases at J, with 19 bases in the middle. Looked up from germline, CDR1 is SGHAT and CDR2 is FQDESV (reference sequence). The CDR3 sequence: CASSLAGGTFHHQYF. DNA of the CDR3: TGTGCCAGCAGCTTAGCAGGGGGGACATTTCACCACCAGTACTTC.

In this sample, this clone turned up once. The chain is built from TRBV6-6 and TRBJ2-1; 8 bases agree with TRBD2. CDR1 is MNHNY, CDR2 SVGAGI, per germline (reference sequence). Trimming at V came to 8 bases and at J to 10 bases, leaving 13 bases not matched to a gene. The CDR3 consists of 14 residues. The CDR3 spells CASGRGGGYREQFF. CDR3 nucleotide sequence: TGTGCCAGCGGACGGGGGGGCGGTTATAGGGAGCAGTTCTTC.

The gene calls are TRBV5-1 and TRBJ2-5; TRBD2 matches 9 bases. The CDR3 consists of 14 residues. CDR1 and CDR2 (germline): SGHRS, YFSETQ. Losses at the gene ends were 4 bases for V and 5 bases for J; bases not matched to a gene: 6. DNA of the CDR3: TGCGCCAGCAGCCGCAGCGGGGGGCAGGAGACCCAGTACTTC. Translated, it gives CASSRSGGQETQYF.

The gene calls are TRBV7-9 and TRBJ2-3; D possibly matches TRBD1 or TRBD2 (5 bases each). This CDR3 has 14 amino acids. Deletions cut 2 bases from V and 4 bases from J, with 10 bases between. The germline CDR1 and CDR2 sequences are SEHNR and FQNEAQ (reference sequence). The CDR3 bases are TGTGCCAGCAGCTTATCCGGGGCCCCAGATACGCAGTATTTT. Amino acid sequence: CASSLSGAPDTQYF.

V usage is TRBV7-8 and J usage is TRBJ2-7; 7 bases line up with TRBD1. The CDR3 has 15 amino acids. CDR1 SGHVS and CDR2 FQNEAQ come from the germline V gene. After removal of 5 bases from V and 7 bases from J, the junction contained 14 bases not matched to a gene. CDR3 DNA: TGTGCCAGCAGCAATAGGGACAGCTCAATCGGGGAGCAGTACTTC. As protein: CASSNRDSSIGEQYF. Full variable domain (outside the CDR3, taken from reference TRBV7-8 and TRBJ2-7): GAGVSQSPRYKVAKRGQDVALRCDPISGHVSLFWYQQALGQGPEFLTYFQNEAQLDKSGLPSDRFFAERPEGSVSTLKIQRTQQEDSAVYLCASSNRDSSIGEQYFGPGTRLTVT.

This rearrangement joins TRBV6-6 to TRBJ2-1; D uncertain. The V gene's germline CDR1 is MNHNY and CDR2 SVGAGI (reference sequence). This CDR3 spans 14 amino acids. The V and J ends lost 5 bases and 9 bases respectively, with 17 bases between them. CDR3: CASSRPLPWGEQFF. CDR3 DNA sequence: TGTGCCAGCAGTCGACCTTTACCTTGGGGTGAGCAGTTCTTC.

The chain employs TRBV10-2 and TRBJ2-3; D possibly corresponds to TRBD1 (5 bases). The CDR3 contains 12 residues. V was cut by 5 bases and J by 7 bases, with 10 bases left in between. The germline CDR1 and CDR2 sequences are WSHSY and SAAADI. Here the CDR3 DNA reads TGCGCCAGCAGTCACTCAGGGTATACGCAGTATTTT. This gives the protein CASSHSGYTQYF.